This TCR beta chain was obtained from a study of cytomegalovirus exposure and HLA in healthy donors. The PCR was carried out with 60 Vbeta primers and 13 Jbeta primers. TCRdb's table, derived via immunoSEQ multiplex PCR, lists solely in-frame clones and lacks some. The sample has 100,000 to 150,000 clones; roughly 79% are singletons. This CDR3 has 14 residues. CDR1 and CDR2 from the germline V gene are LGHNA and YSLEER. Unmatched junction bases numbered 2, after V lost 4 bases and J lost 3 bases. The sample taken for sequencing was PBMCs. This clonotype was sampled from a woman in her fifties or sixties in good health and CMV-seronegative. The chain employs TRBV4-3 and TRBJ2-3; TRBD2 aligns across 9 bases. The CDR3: CASSLLAGTDTQYF. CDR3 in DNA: TGCGCCAGCAGCCTGCTAGCGGGAACAGATACGCAGTATTTT.